The sequence of this T cell receptor beta chain was determined in a study of CD8 T cells in Susac syndrome. After extraction with the RNeasy kit, roughly 0.5 to 1 ug of the RNA was reverse transcribed using random hexamers. TCRdb processed the immunoSEQ multiplex PCR reads anew with MiXCR; each CDR3 protein has one entry. The sample yields approximately 110,000 distinct CDR3 sequences, more than 80% seen once. Germline CDR1 and CDR2: SGDLS and YYNGEE. This CDR3 has 15 residues. The junction had 10 bases not matched to a gene; V was cut back by 3 bases and J by 5 bases. FACS enriched CD8+ TEMRA cells, while bulk CD8+ and CD4+ were negatively isolated.

Sequencing input: CD8+ T cells from PBMCs. The chain has TRBV9 and TRBJ2-5, with 7 bases matching TRBD2. The receptor was derived from a human donor with multiple sclerosis. CDR3 coding DNA: TGTGCCAGCAGCGGTGGCGGGAGCGGACGGGAGACCCAGTACTTC. Residues: CASSGGGSGRETQYF.